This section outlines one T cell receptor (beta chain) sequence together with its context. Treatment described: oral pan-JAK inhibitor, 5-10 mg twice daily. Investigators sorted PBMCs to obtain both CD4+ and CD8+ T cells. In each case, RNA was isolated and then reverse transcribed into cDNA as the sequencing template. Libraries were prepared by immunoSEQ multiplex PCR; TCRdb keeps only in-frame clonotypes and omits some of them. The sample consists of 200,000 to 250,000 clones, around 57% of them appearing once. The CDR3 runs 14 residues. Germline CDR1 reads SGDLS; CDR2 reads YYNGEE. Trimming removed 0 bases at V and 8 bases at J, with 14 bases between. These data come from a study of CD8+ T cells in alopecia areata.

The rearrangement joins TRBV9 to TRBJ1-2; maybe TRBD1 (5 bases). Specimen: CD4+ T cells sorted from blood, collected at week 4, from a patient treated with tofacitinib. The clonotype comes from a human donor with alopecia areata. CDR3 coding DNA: TGTGCCAGCAGCGTAGATGTAGGGGCGCAAGGCTACACCTTC. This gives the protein CASSVDVGAQGYTF.